This T cell receptor (beta chain) was recovered during a study of vaccination effects on CD4 cells after COVID-19. Looking at the study overall: Two-dose BNT162b2 or mRNA-1273 vaccination was given to participants. Both of the two convalescent patients gave a sample, one 16 days and one a week before vaccination.

Antigen-specific CD4+ T cells were expanded with viral peptide pools in the ViraFEST assay before sequencing. Culture proceeded for approximately nine days, and CD4+ T cells were then isolated. A PCR test confirmed that the person had SARS-CoV-2 infection between March and December 2020. Overall study findings and caveats: Researchers reported few convalescent patients and no early post-infection timepoints in the study. The study found marked clonal contraction of infection- and vaccine-induced clones late after vaccination.

Points on this clone: Antigen: not known.

This CDR3 has 15 amino acids. The V end lost 7 bases, the J end lost 7 bases, and 20 bases lay between the germline ends. Germline V lookup: CDR1 SGHTA, CDR2 FQGTGA. TCRdb's copy holds only in-frame clones and misses some; the assay was immunoSEQ multiplex PCR. The profile shows 42,000 or so clones, roughly two thirds of them singletons. The chain is built from TRBV7-3 and TRBJ2-1, with D maybe TRBD1 (5 bases). This specimen was CD4+ T cells from PBMCs cultured with a peptide pool, taken before COVID-19 vaccination. The origin of this receptor is a human donor who had a prior SARS-CoV-2 infection. CDR3 protein: CASKLGAANSNEQFF. The CDR3 DNA reads TGTGCCAGCAAACTTGGGGCTGCGAACTCTAATGAGCAGTTCTTC.